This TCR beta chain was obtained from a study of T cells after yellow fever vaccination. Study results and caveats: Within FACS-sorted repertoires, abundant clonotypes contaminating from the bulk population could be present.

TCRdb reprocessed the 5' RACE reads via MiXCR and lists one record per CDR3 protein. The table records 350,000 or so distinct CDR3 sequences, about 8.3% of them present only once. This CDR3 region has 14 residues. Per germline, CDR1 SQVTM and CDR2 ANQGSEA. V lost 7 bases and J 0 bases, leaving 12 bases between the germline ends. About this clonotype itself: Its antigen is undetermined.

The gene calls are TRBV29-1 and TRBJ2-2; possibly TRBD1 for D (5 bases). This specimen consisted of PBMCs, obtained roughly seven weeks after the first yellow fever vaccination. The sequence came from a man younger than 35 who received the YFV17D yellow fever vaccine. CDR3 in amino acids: CSAAGISNTGELFF. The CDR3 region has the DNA TGCAGCGCAGCAGGGATATCGAACACCGGGGAGCTGTTTTTT.